Listed below are T cell receptor beta chains from one sample, sequenced in a study of blood T cell repertoires in COVID-19. The assay was immunoSEQ multiplex PCR, and TCRdb's table has in-frame clones only and misses some. The table lists about 210,000 clones, 75% to 90% of them singletons, with about 5% in the top ten. What was sequenced was peripheral blood. These receptors all stem from a woman between 40 and 50 years old with acute or convalescent COVID-19. Both conserved end residues are part of each CDR3. The size of a clone is reported for some rows only, either as once, few or many, or as a class for expanded clones.

V: TRBV3-1/TRBV3-2
size: -
CDR3: CASSQTGTGWGQPQHF

V: TRBV2
size: -
CDR3: CASSERDSYGYTF

V: TRBV9
size: -
CDR3: CASSVGTVKNTEAFF

V: TRBV5-1
size: -
CDR3: CASSLEGHMNSPLHF

V: TRBV6-1
size: once
CDR3: CASSDPRVIMMELFF

V: TRBV10-3
size: -
CDR3: CAISETGGSTEAFF

V: TRBV24-1
size: -
CDR3: CATSDPGQGHEQFF

V: TRBV19
size: few
CDR3: CASSIQYDQPQHF

V: TRBV7-3
size: -
CDR3: CASSLTSGPQETQYF

V: TRBV11-1
size: -
CDR3: CASSLASSGQETQYF

V: TRBV7-6
size: many
CDR3: CASSLESQGAAGEQFF

V: TRBV27
size: -
CDR3: CASSLSRSQTTNYGYTF

V: TRBV5-1
size: -
CDR3: CASSPLDTQNTEAFF

V: TRBV23-1
size: -
CDR3: CASREVRRAHLYNEQFF

V: TRBV5-1
size: few
CDR3: CASSELDRGNSPLHF

V: TRBV11-3
size: -
CDR3: CASSLQGGLYNEQFF

V: TRBV5-1
size: few
CDR3: CASSFNRGQGTEAFF

V: TRBV18
size: -
CDR3: CASSPQGKNTEAFF

V: TRBV24-1
size: -
CDR3: CATSDRGETGDAFF

V: TRBV11-2
size: -
CDR3: CASSSHGGGTQYF

V: TRBV10-3
size: once
CDR3: CAAGVAGGPSTDTQYF

V: TRBV19
size: -
CDR3: CASRGQGQTYGYTF

V: TRBV19
size: -
CDR3: CASSKRLLAVGVETQYF

V: TRBV4-1
size: -
CDR3: CASSSGGGTYNEQFF

V: TRBV6-5
size: -
CDR3: CASRSGVGETQYF

V: TRBV9
size: -
CDR3: CASRPPSGTDTQYF

V: TRBV24-1
size: -
CDR3: CATSSYSNYGYTF

V: TRBV2
size: -
CDR3: CASRAGTGATGANVLTF

V: TRBV29-1
size: -
CDR3: CSVTGGTNYGYTF

V: TRBV6-5
size: -
CDR3: CASGFQGTPEAFF